This T cell receptor beta chain was sequenced for a study of T cell responses to AZD1222 COVID-19 vaccine. Study-wide findings and caveats: There were mostly white British donors and more females than males, and clonal diversity was possibly underestimated. Reports say nearly half of spike-specific TCRs go after unmutated variant regions. Baseline serostatus was positive in only a handful of AZD1222 recipients.

V was shortened by 7 bases and J by 4 bases, with 17 bases between the two germline ends. The CDR3 contains 15 residues. In germline, CDR1 is LNHNV, CDR2 YYDKDF (reference sequence). This clone was found once. Its specificity is unknown. Measured with immunoSEQ multiplex PCR; TCRdb has only the in-frame clones, and not every one. The sample comprises over 150,000 clones, less than 90% of which are singletons, and 5% to 6% rests with the top ten. The genes are TRBV15 and TRBJ1-5, with TRBD1 as a possible D gene (6 bases). The clonotype comes from an adult in good health. The material was peripheral blood, obtained on day 0 of MenACWY control vaccination. CDR3 region: CATTPGGQQNQPQHF. The CDR3 region has the DNA TGTGCCACCACCCCGGGGGGACAACAGAATCAGCCCCAGCATTTT. Filled out from reference TRBV15 and TRBJ1-5, the complete variable domain reads DAMVIQNPRYQVTQFGKPVTLSCSQTLNHNVMYWYQQKSSQAPKLLFHYYDKDFNNEADTPDNFQSRRPNTSFCFLDIRSPGLGDTAMYLCATTPGGQQNQPQHFGDGTRLSIL.